The T cell receptor beta chain under discussion was sequenced for a study of T cell repertoires in cytomegalovirus infection. Study overall: Researchers turned to recently identified HLA-C-restricted CMV epitopes as well as well-studied HLA-B-restricted ones. CMV infection plus the matching HLA type was flagged by public TCR beta signatures.

A word on this clonotype: As yet, its antigen is unknown.

MiXCR was run by TCRdb on the reads, yielding one entry per CDR3 protein. In the table there are 700,000 to 900,000 distinct CDR3 sequences, almost 30% of which are singletons. The study's findings and limits: Dominant in the ex vivo response were TCR beta clonotypes restricted by HLA-C and specific for CMV. Cumulative frequency of public TCR beta families picked out carriers of CMV plus the relevant HLA.

CDR3 size: 11 residues. Per the germline V gene, CDR1 is SGHVS and CDR2 is FNYEAQ. Trimming took 6 bases from V and 5 from J, leaving 5 bases between them. The sequencing used cultured CD8+ T cells from PBMCs, collected from culture after CMV antigen stimulation. This sequence was found in a human donor in good health (CMV status not recorded). Some clones in this sample may be carry-over from other donors' samples. This rearrangement joins TRBV7-6 to TRBJ2-1; D is unclear. The CDR3: CASRQNNEQFF. The CDR3 nucleotides read TGTGCCAGCAGACAGAACAATGAGCAGTTCTTC. Full variable domain (remainder filled in from reference TRBV7-6 and TRBJ2-1): GAGVSQSPRYKVTKRGQDVALRCDPISGHVSLYWYRQALGQGPEFLTYFNYEAQQDKSGLPNDRFSAERPEGSISTLTIQRTEQRDSAMYRCASRQNNEQFFGPGTRLTVL.